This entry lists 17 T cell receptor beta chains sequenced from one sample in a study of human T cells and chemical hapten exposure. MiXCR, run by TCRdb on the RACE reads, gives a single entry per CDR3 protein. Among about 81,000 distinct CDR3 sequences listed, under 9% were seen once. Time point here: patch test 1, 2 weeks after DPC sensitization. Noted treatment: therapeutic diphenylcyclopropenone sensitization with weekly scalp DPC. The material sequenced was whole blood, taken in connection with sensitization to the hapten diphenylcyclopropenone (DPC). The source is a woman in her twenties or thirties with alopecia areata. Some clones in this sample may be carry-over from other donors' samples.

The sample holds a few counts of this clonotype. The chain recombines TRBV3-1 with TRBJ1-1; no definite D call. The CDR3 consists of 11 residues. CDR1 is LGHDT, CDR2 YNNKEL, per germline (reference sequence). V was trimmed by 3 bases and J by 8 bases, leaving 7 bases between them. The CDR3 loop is CASSQLGEAFF. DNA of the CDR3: TGTGCCAGCAGCCAGCTGGGGGAAGCTTTCTTT.

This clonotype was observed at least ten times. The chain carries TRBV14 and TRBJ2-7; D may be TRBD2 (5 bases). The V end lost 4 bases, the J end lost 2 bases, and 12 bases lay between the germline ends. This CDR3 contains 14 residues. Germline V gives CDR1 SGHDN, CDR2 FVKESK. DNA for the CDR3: TGTGCCAGCAGCCCCATCGCCGGGGCCTACGAGCAGTACTTC. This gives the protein CASSPIAGAYEQYF.

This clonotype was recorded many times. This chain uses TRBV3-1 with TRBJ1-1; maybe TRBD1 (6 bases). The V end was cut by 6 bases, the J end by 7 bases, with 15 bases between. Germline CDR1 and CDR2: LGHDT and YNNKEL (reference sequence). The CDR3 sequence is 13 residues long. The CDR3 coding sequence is TGTGCCAGCAGTCCGGCCCAGGGGATTGAAGCTTTCTTT. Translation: CASSPAQGIEAFF. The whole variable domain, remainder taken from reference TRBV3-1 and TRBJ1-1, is DTAVSQTPKYLVTQMGNDKSIKCEQNLGHDTMYWYKQDSKKFLKIMFSYNNKELIINETVPNRFSPKSPDKAHLNLHINSLELGDSAVYFCASSPAQGIEAFFGQGTRLTVV.

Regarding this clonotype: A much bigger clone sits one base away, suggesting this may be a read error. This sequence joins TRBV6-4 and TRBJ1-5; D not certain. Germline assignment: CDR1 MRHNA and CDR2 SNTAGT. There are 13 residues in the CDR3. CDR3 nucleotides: TGTGCCAGCAGTGACGGCAGCAATCAGCCCCAGAATTTT. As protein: CASSDGSNQPQNF.

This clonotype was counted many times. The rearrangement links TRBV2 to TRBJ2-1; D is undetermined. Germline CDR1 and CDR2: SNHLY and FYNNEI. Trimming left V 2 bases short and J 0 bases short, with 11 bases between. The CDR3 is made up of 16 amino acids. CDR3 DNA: TGTGCCAGCAGTGAATCAGCTCCGAGCTCCTACAATGAGCAGTTCTTC. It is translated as CASSESAPSSYNEQFF.

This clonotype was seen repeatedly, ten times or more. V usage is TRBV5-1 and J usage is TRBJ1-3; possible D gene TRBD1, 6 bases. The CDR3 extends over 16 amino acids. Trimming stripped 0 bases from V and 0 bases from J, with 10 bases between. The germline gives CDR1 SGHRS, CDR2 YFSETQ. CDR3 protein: CASSLEGGPSGNTIYF. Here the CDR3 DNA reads TGCGCCAGCAGCTTGGAAGGGGGACCCTCTGGAAACACCATATATTTT.

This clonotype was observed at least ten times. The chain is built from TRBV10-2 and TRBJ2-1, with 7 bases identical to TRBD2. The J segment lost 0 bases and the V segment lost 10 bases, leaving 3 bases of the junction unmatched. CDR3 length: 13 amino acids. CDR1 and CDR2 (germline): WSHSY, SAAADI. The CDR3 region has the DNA TGCGCCACCCAGCGGGACTCCTACAATGAGCAGTTCTTC. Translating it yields CATQRDSYNEQFF.

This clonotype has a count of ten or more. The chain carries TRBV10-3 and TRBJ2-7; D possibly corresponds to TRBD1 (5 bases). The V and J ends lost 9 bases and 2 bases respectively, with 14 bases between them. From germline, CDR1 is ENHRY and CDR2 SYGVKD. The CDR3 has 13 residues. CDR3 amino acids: CAIQTEDTYEQYF. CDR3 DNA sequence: TGTGCCATACAGACAGAGGATACCTACGAGCAGTACTTC.

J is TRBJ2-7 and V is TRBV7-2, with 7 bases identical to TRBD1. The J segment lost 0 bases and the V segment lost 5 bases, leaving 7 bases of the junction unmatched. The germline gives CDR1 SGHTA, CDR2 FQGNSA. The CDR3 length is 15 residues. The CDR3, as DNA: TGTGCCAGCAGCCCGACAGGGCGTAGCTCCTACGAGCAGTACTTC. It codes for CASSPTGRSSYEQYF.

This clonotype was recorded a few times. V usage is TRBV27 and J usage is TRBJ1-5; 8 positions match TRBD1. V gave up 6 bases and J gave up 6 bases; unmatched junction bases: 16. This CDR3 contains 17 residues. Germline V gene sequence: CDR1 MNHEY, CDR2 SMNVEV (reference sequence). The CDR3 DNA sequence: TGTGCCAGCAGCTTCCTACCGACAGGGGAGAGTGGTCAGCCCCAGCATTTT. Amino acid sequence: CASSFLPTGESGQPQHF.

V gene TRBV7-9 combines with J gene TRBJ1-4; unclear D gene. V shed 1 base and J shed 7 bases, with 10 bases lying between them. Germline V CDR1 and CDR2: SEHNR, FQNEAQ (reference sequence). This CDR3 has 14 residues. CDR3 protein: CASSLEGMSEKLFF. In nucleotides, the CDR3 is TGTGCCAGCAGCTTAGAAGGGATGAGTGAAAAACTGTTTTTT.

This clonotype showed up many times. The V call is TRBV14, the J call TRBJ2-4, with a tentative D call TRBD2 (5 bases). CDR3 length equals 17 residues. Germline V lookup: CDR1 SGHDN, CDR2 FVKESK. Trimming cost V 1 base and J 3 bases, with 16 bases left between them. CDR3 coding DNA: TGTGCCAGCAGCCAAGGCGGAGGCTCCCCACGCAAAAACATTCAGTACTTC. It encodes CASSQGGGSPRKNIQYF. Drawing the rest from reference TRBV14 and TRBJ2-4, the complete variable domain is EAGVTQFPSHSVIEKGQTVTLRCDPISGHDNLYWYRRVMGKEIKFLLHFVKESKQDESGMPNNRFLAERTGGTYSTLKVQPAELEDSGVYFCASSQGGGSPRKNIQYFGAGTRLSVL.

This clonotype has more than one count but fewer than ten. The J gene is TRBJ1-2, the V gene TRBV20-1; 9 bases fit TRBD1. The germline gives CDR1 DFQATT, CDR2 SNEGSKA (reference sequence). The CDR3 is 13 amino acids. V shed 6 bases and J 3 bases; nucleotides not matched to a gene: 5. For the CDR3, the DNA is TGCAGTGCACCGGACAGGGGCCACTATGGCTACACCTTC. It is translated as CSAPDRGHYGYTF.

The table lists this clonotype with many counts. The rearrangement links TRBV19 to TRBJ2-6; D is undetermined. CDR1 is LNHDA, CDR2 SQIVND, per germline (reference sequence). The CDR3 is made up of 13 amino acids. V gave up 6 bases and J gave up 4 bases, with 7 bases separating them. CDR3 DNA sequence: TGTGCCAGTAGCTCGAAAGGGGCCAACGTCCTGACTTTC. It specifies CASSSKGANVLTF.

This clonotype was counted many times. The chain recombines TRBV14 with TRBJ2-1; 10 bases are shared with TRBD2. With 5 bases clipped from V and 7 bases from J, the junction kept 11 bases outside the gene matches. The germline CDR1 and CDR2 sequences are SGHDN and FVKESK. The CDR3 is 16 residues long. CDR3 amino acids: CASSFRTSGLFNEQFF. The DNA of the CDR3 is TGTGCCAGCAGCTTTCGGACTAGCGGTTTGTTTAATGAGCAGTTCTTC. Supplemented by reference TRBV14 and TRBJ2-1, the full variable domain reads EAGVTQFPSHSVIEKGQTVTLRCDPISGHDNLYWYRRVMGKEIKFLLHFVKESKQDESGMPNNRFLAERTGGTYSTLKVQPAELEDSGVYFCASSFRTSGLFNEQFFGPGTRLTVL.

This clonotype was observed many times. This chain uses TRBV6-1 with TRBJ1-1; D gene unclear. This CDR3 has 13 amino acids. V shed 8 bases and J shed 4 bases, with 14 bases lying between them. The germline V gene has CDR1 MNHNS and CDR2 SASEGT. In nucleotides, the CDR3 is TGTGCCAGCGAAGGCCTCGGCCGCACTGAAGCTTTCTTT. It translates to CASEGLGRTEAFF.

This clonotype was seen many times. CDR3 amino acids: CASSVGTGLAYEQYF. The CDR3 DNA reads as TGTGCCAGCAGCGTAGGAACAGGGCTGGCCTACGAGCAGTACTTC. The chain is built from TRBV9 and TRBJ2-7, with a weak D call TRBD1 (6 bases). CDR1 SGDLS and CDR2 YYNGEE come from the germline V gene. The CDR3 contains 15 residues. The V end was cut by 0 bases, the J end by 2 bases, with 12 bases between. The variable domain in full, completed from reference TRBV9 and TRBJ2-7, reads DSGVTQTPKHLITATGQRVTLRCSPRSGDLSVYWYQQSLDQGLQFLIQYYNGEERAKGNILERFSAQQFPDLHSELNLSSLELGDSALYFCASSVGTGLAYEQYFGPGTRLTVT.